The 16 T cell receptor beta chains presented below share a single source sample, sequenced in a study of blood T cells in healthy people across ages. Through a sample-barcoded 5' primer and a J-beta primer mix, a second PCR was run for roughly 7 to 12 cycles. TCRdb re-called the 5' RACE reads with MiXCR, one entry per CDR3 protein. The data show 660,000 or so distinct CDR3 sequences, with around three fifths seen just once and over 30% held by the top ten. Sequenced: blood. The source of these receptors is a man aged 55 to 70 in good health.

This chain connects TRBV6-1 to TRBJ2-7; no firm D call. The CDR3 sequence is 16 residues long. Germline assignment: CDR1 MNHNS and CDR2 SASEGT. The V end was cut by 6 bases, the J end by 3 bases, with 21 bases between. CDR3 sequence (DNA): TGTGCCAGCAGCGCGAGCGTAAGCTCTCCTCACTACGAGCAGTACTTC. Encoded protein: CASSASVSSPHYEQYF.

The gene calls are TRBV12-3 or TRBV12-4 and TRBJ2-5; 7 bases fit TRBD2. The V gene end was trimmed by 3 bases and the J gene end by 5 bases; junction bases not matched to a gene: 6. This CDR3 comprises 14 residues. In nucleotides, the CDR3 is TGTGCCAGCAGTTTCTTTGCCGGGGGGGAGACCCAGTACTTC. Its protein is CASSFFAGGETQYF.

The chain recombines TRBV2 with TRBJ2-3; no reliable D call. V was pared by 7 bases and J by 2 bases, with 13 bases between. Looked up from germline, CDR1 is SNHLY and CDR2 is FYNNEI. There are 14 residues in the CDR3. CDR3: CASTSSSPTDTQYF. The CDR3 DNA sequence: TGTGCCAGCACCTCCAGTAGCCCCACAGATACGCAGTATTTT.

Concerning this clonotype: Germline is not matched at one junction end, which may reflect a read error. V gene TRBV6-1 combines with J gene TRBJ1-2; 9 bases are a match to TRBD1. Germline V gene data show CDR1 as MNHNS and CDR2 as SASEGT. The CDR3 extends over 15 amino acids. The CDR3 reads CASSVGTGTNYSYTF. CDR3 bases: TGTGCCAGCAGTGTCGGGACAGGGACTAACTATAGCTACACCTTC.

This clonotype was detected once. The J gene is TRBJ2-3, the V gene TRBV27; 9 positions match TRBD2. The CDR3 contains 16 residues. Germline assignment: CDR1 MNHEY and CDR2 SMNVEV (reference sequence). Trimming at V came to 5 bases and at J to 2 bases, leaving 8 bases not matched to a gene. The CDR3 DNA sequence: TGTGCCAGCAGTCCCAGCGGGGGGCCTTACACAGATACGCAGTATTTT. This codes for CASSPSGGPYTDTQYF.

CDR3 bases: TGTGCCACCAGTGACGATGCCACAGATACGCAGTATTTT. This translates into CATSDDATDTQYF. The chain joins TRBV24-1 to TRBJ2-3; the D is unclear. V dropped 4 bases and J dropped 2 bases, with 6 bases sitting between them. CDR1 is KGHDR, CDR2 SFDVKD, per germline. This CDR3 is 13 amino acids long.

V usage is TRBV18 and J usage is TRBJ1-1; no firm D call. The germline V gene has CDR1 KGHSH and CDR2 LQKENI. Trimming pared 0 bases from V and 7 bases from J, leaving 6 bases between. CDR3 length equals 12 residues. This CDR3 is CASSPPAVEAFF. The CDR3 nucleotides are TGTGCCAGCTCACCACCGGCCGTTGAAGCTTTCTTT.

The chain employs TRBV12-3 or TRBV12-4 and TRBJ2-2, with D tentatively TRBD2 (6 bases). Between the trimmed V and J ends, which lost 4 bases and 0 bases, there was a span of 9 bases. This CDR3 region has 15 residues. Written as DNA, the CDR3 is TGTGCCAGCAGTTCGGCGGGGTCGAACACCGGGGAGCTGTTTTTT. Protein product: CASSSAGSNTGELFF.

The chain couples TRBV5-1 to TRBJ1-2; weak D call: TRBD1 (5 bases). The germline V gene encodes CDR1 SGHRS and CDR2 YFSETQ. This CDR3 is built from 12 residues. V lost 1 base to trimming and J lost 6 bases, with 7 bases between them. CDR3 region: CASSLLGDGYTF. The CDR3 DNA reads as TGCGCCAGCAGCTTGTTAGGGGATGGCTACACCTTC.

This clonotype showed up just a few times. This chain links TRBV4-1 with TRBJ2-7; TRBD1 might be the D (6 bases). The germline CDR1 and CDR2 sequences are MGHRA and YSYEKL. Trimming pared 1 base from V and 3 bases from J, leaving 16 bases between. This CDR3 spans 16 amino acids. This CDR3 reads CASSQGGQQGNYEQYF. The CDR3 DNA reads as TGCGCCAGCAGCCAAGGTGGACAGCAGGGCAACTACGAGCAGTACTTC.

This chain uses TRBV6-5 with TRBJ2-3, with 13 bases identical to TRBD2. Trimming at V came to 6 bases and at J to 7 bases, leaving 7 bases not matched to a gene. Germline assignment: CDR1 MNHEY and CDR2 SVGAGI. The CDR3 sequence is 15 residues long. The CDR3 is CASRTTSGGANTQYF. The CDR3, as DNA: TGTGCCAGCAGGACTACTAGCGGGGGGGCAAATACGCAGTATTTT.

The CDR3 loop is CASSEAGHYEQYF. DNA of the CDR3: TGTGCCAGCAGTGAAGCAGGTCACTACGAGCAGTACTTC. The genes are TRBV2 and TRBJ2-4; D is unresolved. The J call is doubtful: the DNA matches TRBJ2-7 better. The CDR3 has 13 residues. The V gene's germline CDR1 is SNHLY and CDR2 FYNNEI.

CDR3: CASSRSTTGGIYNSPLHF. CDR3 DNA sequence: TGTGCCAGCAGTCGCAGTACAACAGGGGGCATCTATAATTCACCCCTCCACTTT. V and J are TRBV27 and TRBJ1-6; TRBD1 agrees at 9 bases. After removal of 5 bases from V and 3 bases from J, the junction contained 11 bases not matched to a gene. The germline CDR1 and CDR2 sequences are MNHEY and SMNVEV (reference sequence). This CDR3 contains 18 residues.

V is TRBV29-1 and J is TRBJ2-3; tentatively, D is TRBD2 (6 bases). The ends were cut back, 5 bases at V and 0 bases at J, with 12 bases in the middle. The CDR3 sequence is 14 residues long. Looked up from germline, CDR1 is SQVTM and CDR2 is ANQGSEA. This chain's CDR3 is CSVLYGGSTDTQYF. For the CDR3, the DNA is TGCAGCGTTCTTTACGGGGGAAGCACAGATACGCAGTATTTT.

The chain has TRBV6-6 and TRBJ1-1; tentatively, D is TRBD1 (5 bases). V was cut by 4 bases and J by 0 bases, with 15 bases left in between. Germline values: CDR1 MNHNY, CDR2 SVGAGI (reference sequence). The CDR3 spans 16 residues. CDR3 sequence reads: CASSFERRGLNTEAFF. The CDR3 region has the DNA TGTGCCAGCAGTTTTGAAAGGAGGGGCTTGAACACTGAAGCTTTCTTT.

The rearrangement joins TRBV29-1 to TRBJ1-5; D is ambiguous. The V end lost 7 bases, the J end lost 7 bases, and 14 bases lay between the germline ends. The germline CDR1 and CDR2 sequences are SQVTM and ANQGSEA. This CDR3 contains 12 residues. The CDR3 protein is CSARDFSQPQHF. CDR3 nucleotide sequence: TGCAGCGCGCGGGATTTCAGCCAGCCCCAGCATTTT. Variable domain in full (rest from reference TRBV29-1 and TRBJ1-5): SAVISQKPSRDICQRGTSLTIQCQVDSQVTMMFWYRQQPGQSLTLIATANQGSEATYESGFVIDKFPISRPNLTFSTLTVSNMSPEDSSIYLCSARDFSQPQHFGDGTRLSIL.